The 24 T cell receptor beta chains reported below all come from one sample, sequenced in a study of blood T cell repertoires in COVID-19. Sequenced by immunoSEQ multiplex PCR; TCRdb stores in-frame clones only, minus some. The data show 55,000 to 90,000 clones, with more than 65% seen just once and 0.65% to 0.9% held by the top ten. The material sequenced was peripheral blood. The receptors come from a woman in her 70s with acute or convalescent COVID-19.

In this sample, this clone turned up once. The chain is built from TRBV2 and TRBJ2-5, with 11 bases that match TRBD2. This CDR3 spans 15 amino acids. Germline CDR1 reads SNHLY; CDR2 reads FYNNEI. With V trimmed by 8 bases and J by 5 bases, 10 bases remained unmatched. The CDR3 loop reads CASGGSGGAWETQYF. The CDR3 DNA reads TGTGCCAGCGGTGGTAGCGGGGGGGCCTGGGAGACCCAGTACTTC.

The chain joins TRBV7-2 to TRBJ2-1; 9 bases are shared with TRBD1. The CDR3 has 16 residues. Germline values: CDR1 SGHTA, CDR2 FQGNSA. V was pared by 6 bases and J by 7 bases, with 13 bases of the junction left unmatched. CDR3 protein: CASRTRTGVLWNEQFF. CDR3 nucleotides: TGTGCCAGCAGGACAAGGACAGGGGTATTATGGAATGAGCAGTTCTTC.

The CDR3 region is CASSGTGSLISEAFF. CDR3 DNA sequence: TGTGCCAGCTCAGGGACAGGGTCACTTATCTCTGAAGCTTTCTTT. The chain has TRBV18 and TRBJ1-1; 9 nucleotides align to TRBD1. V lost 5 bases, J lost 6 bases, and 10 bases stayed unmatched. CDR3 length: 15 amino acids. Germline CDR1 is KGHSH and CDR2 is LQKENI.

The V gene is TRBV25-1, the J gene TRBJ1-2; 9 nucleotides line up with TRBD1. Germline values: CDR1 MGHDK, CDR2 SYGVNS. This CDR3 is built from 16 residues. The V and J ends lost 3 bases and 8 bases, in that order; junction bases with no gene match: 13. CDR3 sequence (DNA): TGTGCCAGCAGTGATACGAACAGGGGGCTTTATGAAGGCTACACCTTC. It yields the protein CASSDTNRGLYEGYTF.

The CDR3 spells CASSSPSRASDTQYF. The CDR3 DNA reads as TGTGCCAGCAGCTCCCCCTCGAGGGCGAGTGATACGCAGTATTTT. This chain uses TRBV7-2 with TRBJ2-3, with a weak D call TRBD2 (5 bases). CDR1 is SGHTA and CDR2 is FQGNSA in the germline V gene. The CDR3 sequence is 15 residues long. The ends were cut back, 4 bases at V and 6 bases at J, with 17 bases in the middle.

This clone was detected only once. The chain combines TRBV3-1 (or the pseudogene TRBV3-2) with TRBJ1-2, with 9 nucleotides matching TRBD1. V trimming: 4 bases; J trimming: 4 bases; junction bases outside the gene matches: 25. The germline V gene has CDR1 LGHDT and CDR2 YNNKEL (reference sequence). The CDR3 spans 21 residues. CDR3 DNA sequence: TGTGCCAGCAGCCTCTTGTTGGTTGCACCCCCACAGGGGGCGTTTAGCTATGGCTACACCTTC. Encoded protein: CASSLLLVAPPQGAFSYGYTF.

The chain couples TRBV6-5 to TRBJ2-7; TRBD2 aligns across 11 bases. This CDR3 contains 11 residues. The germline V gene has CDR1 MNHEY and CDR2 SVGAGI. J lost 10 bases, V lost 7 bases, and 3 bases had no gene match. The CDR3 DNA follows: TGTGCCAGCAACCTAGCGGGGGGACAGTACTTC. Its protein is CASNLAGGQYF.

The CDR3 DNA follows: TGTGCCAGCAGCTCAACCGTTGAGGGCTACACCTTC. Residues: CASSSTVEGYTF. The gene calls are TRBV7-9 and TRBJ1-2; the D is unclear. Between the trimmed V and J ends, which lost 4 bases and 8 bases, there was a span of 11 bases. Germline V gene data show CDR1 as SEHNR and CDR2 as FQNEAQ (reference sequence). The CDR3 runs 12 residues.

V and J are TRBV15 and TRBJ2-1, with D perhaps TRBD1 (6 bases). There are 13 residues in the CDR3. V was cut by 2 bases and J by 10 bases, with 12 bases left in between. Germline loops: CDR1 LNHNV, CDR2 YYDKDF (reference sequence). The CDR3 DNA reads as TGTGCCACCAGCAGACAGGGGCAAGGCGAGCAGTTCTTC. Encoded protein: CATSRQGQGEQFF. Filled out from reference TRBV15 and TRBJ2-1, the complete variable domain reads DAMVIQNPRYQVTQFGKPVTLSCSQTLNHNVMYWYQQKSSQAPKLLFHYYDKDFNNEADTPDNFQSRRPNTSFCFLDIRSPGLGDTAMYLCATSRQGQGEQFFGPGTRLTVL.

Here the CDR3 reads CASSELQGTPQHF. In nucleotides, the CDR3 is TGTGCCAGCAGTGAATTGCAGGGTACGCCCCAGCATTTT. V usage is TRBV25-1 and J usage is TRBJ1-5; TRBD1 might be the D (5 bases). Germline CDR1 MGHDK, CDR2 SYGVNS. The CDR3 consists of 13 residues. V was cut by 1 base and J by 9 bases, with 10 bases left in between. The full variable domain, rest sourced from reference TRBV25-1 and TRBJ1-5, is EADIYQTPRYLVIGTGKKITLECSQTMGHDKMYWYQQDPGMELHLIHYSYGVNSTEKGDLSSESTVSRIRTEHFPLTLESARPSHTSQYLCASSELQGTPQHFGDGTRLSIL.

The chain has TRBV19 and TRBJ1-5, with D unresolved. Looked up from germline, CDR1 is LNHDA and CDR2 is SQIVND (reference sequence). CDR3 size: 15 residues. Trimming stripped 3 bases from V and 1 base from J, with 10 bases between. The CDR3 DNA follows: TGTGCCAGTAGTATTGCGTCGGGAAGCAATCAGCCCCAGCATTTT. Translation gives CASSIASGSNQPQHF.

The J gene is TRBJ1-3, the V gene TRBV29-1; D not certain. CDR1 is SQVTM, CDR2 ANQGSEA, per germline. V lost 8 bases and J lost 4, with 24 bases in between. The CDR3 is 16 residues long. CDR3 loop: CSPCEDSFEVGNTIYF. CDR3 DNA sequence: TGCAGCCCCTGTGAAGACTCATTCGAGGTCGGAAACACCATATATTTT.

This clone was seen only once. This sequence joins TRBV19 and TRBJ1-5; the D is unclear. The CDR3 consists of 14 residues. The germline V gene has CDR1 LNHDA and CDR2 SQIVND (reference sequence). V lost 11 bases to trimming and J lost 8 bases, with 22 bases between them. The CDR3 loop is CASDWGEGWEPQHF. The DNA for the CDR3 is TGTGCCTCCGACTGGGGTGAGGGCTGGGAGCCCCAGCATTTT.

The chain couples TRBV27 to TRBJ2-1, with 9 bases identical to TRBD1. The CDR3 sequence is 15 residues long. V lost 7 bases, J lost 8 bases, and 12 bases stayed unmatched. Germline lookup yields CDR1 MNHEY and CDR2 SMNVEV (reference sequence). The DNA for the CDR3 is TGTGCCAGCACCGGCTGGGACAGGGTGGGCCATGAGCAGTTCTTC. Its protein is CASTGWDRVGHEQFF.

The V and J genes are TRBV19 and TRBJ1-2, with TRBD1 identical over 11 bases. Germline lookup yields CDR1 LNHDA and CDR2 SQIVND (reference sequence). The junction had 13 bases not matched to a gene; V was cut back by 4 bases and J by 6 bases. This CDR3 spans 17 amino acids. CDR3 region: CASSKGQGASIGNGYTF. The CDR3 coding sequence is TGTGCCAGTAGTAAAGGACAGGGGGCGTCAATCGGTAATGGCTACACCTTC.

This sequence joins TRBV19 and TRBJ1-1; a weak D match, TRBD1 (5 bases). Germline loops: CDR1 LNHDA, CDR2 SQIVND (reference sequence). This CDR3 has 19 residues. V was pared by 4 bases and J by 0 bases, with 24 bases between. The CDR3 bases are TGTGCCAGTAGTACCCCACCCTCGAGGTGGGGCCGAATGAACACTGAAGCTTTCTTT. Protein product: CASSTPPSRWGRMNTEAFF.

V gene TRBV29-1 combines with J gene TRBJ1-6; 10 nucleotides agree with TRBD1. V lost 7 bases and J lost 7; bases outside the gene matches: 7. Per germline, CDR1 SQVTM and CDR2 ANQGSEA. The CDR3 totals 14 residues. This chain's CDR3 is CSGGTGVRNSPLHF. In nucleotides, the CDR3 is TGCAGCGGAGGGACAGGGGTTCGAAATTCACCCCTCCACTTT.

The CDR3 sequence: CAWSFGPFREQYF. The CDR3 DNA reads TGTGCCTGGAGTTTCGGTCCTTTTAGAGAGCAGTACTTC. This chain links TRBV30 with TRBJ2-7, with D unresolved. Trimming removed 2 bases from V and 7 bases from J, with 15 bases in between. The CDR3 length is 13 residues. CDR1 GTSNPN and CDR2 SVGIG come from the germline V gene (reference sequence).

The chain has TRBV19 and TRBJ2-2; 13 bases agree with TRBD2. The CDR3 is made up of 19 amino acids. Trimming removed 7 bases from V and 6 bases from J; junction bases left unmatched: 17. Germline values: CDR1 LNHDA, CDR2 SQIVND (reference sequence). CDR3: CASTTSGLAGQGRSGELFF. For the CDR3, the DNA is TGTGCCAGTACAACCTCGGGACTAGCGGGGCAAGGGCGCTCCGGGGAGCTGTTTTTT.

V gene TRBV7-2 combines with J gene TRBJ1-2; D is perhaps TRBD1 (6 bases). Germline values: CDR1 SGHTA, CDR2 FQGNSA. The CDR3 length is 13 residues. The V end was cut by 5 bases, the J end by 8 bases, with 15 bases between. The CDR3 DNA is TGTGCCAGCAGCAAAGAAAACAGGGAAGGCTACACCTTC. Protein sequence: CASSKENREGYTF.

This chain connects TRBV2 to TRBJ2-5; no clear D. V lost 5 bases to trimming and J lost 2 bases, with 15 bases between them. This CDR3 contains 15 residues. Germline V gives CDR1 SNHLY, CDR2 FYNNEI. In nucleotides, the CDR3 is TGTGCCAGCAGTCCGTCAACACCAGTTCAAGAGACCCAGTACTTC. Translating gives CASSPSTPVQETQYF.

The V and J genes are TRBV9 and TRBJ1-4; D is undetermined. CDR1 is SGDLS and CDR2 is YYNGEE in the germline V gene. V was shortened by 0 bases and J by 2 bases, with 11 bases between the two germline ends. CDR3 length: 16 amino acids. The CDR3 DNA follows: TGTGCCAGCAGCGTAGAATCGGTCCACACTAATGAAAAACTGTTTTTT. Its translation: CASSVESVHTNEKLFF. The variable domain in full, with the rest retrieved from reference TRBV9 and TRBJ1-4, is DSGVTQTPKHLITATGQRVTLRCSPRSGDLSVYWYQQSLDQGLQFLIQYYNGEERAKGNILERFSAQQFPDLHSELNLSSLELGDSALYFCASSVESVHTNEKLFFGSGTQLSVL.

The count of this clone is one. The J gene is TRBJ2-1, the V gene TRBV23-1, with D maybe TRBD1 (6 bases). TRBV23-1 is assigned to the ORF class and has an uncertain function. This CDR3 contains 11 residues. Trimming shortened V by 6 bases and J by 12 bases, and 12 bases separated the two germline ends. Here the CDR3 reads CASRTRDMQFF. The CDR3 nucleotides read TGCGCCAGCAGAACCAGGGACATGCAGTTCTTC.

The V call is TRBV6-2 or TRBV6-3, the J call TRBJ1-2; 9 bases align to TRBD1. The CDR3 is 16 residues long. In germline, CDR1 is MNHEY, CDR2 SVGEGT. Trimming cost V 6 bases and J 2 bases; bases outside gene matches: 10. CDR3 DNA: TGTGCCAGCAGCCCGCGAGGGGACAGGGCCAACTATGGCTACACCTTC. Its translation is CASSPRGDRANYGYTF.